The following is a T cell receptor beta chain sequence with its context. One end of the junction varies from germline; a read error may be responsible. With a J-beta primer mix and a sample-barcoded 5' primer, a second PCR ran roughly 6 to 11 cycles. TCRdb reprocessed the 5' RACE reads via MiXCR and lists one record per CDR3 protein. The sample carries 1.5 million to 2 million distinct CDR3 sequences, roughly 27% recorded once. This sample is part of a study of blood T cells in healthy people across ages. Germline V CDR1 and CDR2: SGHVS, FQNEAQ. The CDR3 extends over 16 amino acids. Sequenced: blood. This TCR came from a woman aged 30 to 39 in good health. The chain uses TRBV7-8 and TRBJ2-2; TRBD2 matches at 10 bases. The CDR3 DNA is TGTGCCAGTAGCTCAAGTAGCGGGAGGCACACCGGGGAGCTGTTTTTT. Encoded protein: CASSSSSGRHTGELFF.